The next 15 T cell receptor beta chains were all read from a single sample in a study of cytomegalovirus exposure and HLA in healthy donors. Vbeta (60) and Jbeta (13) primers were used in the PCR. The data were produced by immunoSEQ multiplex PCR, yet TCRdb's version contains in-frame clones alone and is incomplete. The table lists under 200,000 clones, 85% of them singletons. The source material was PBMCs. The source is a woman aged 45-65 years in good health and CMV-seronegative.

This CDR3 is CASSFRVNQPQHF. DNA for the CDR3: TGTGCCAGCAGTTTCAGGGTTAATCAGCCCCAGCATTTT. The V gene is TRBV5-6, the J gene TRBJ1-5; perhaps TRBD1 as D (5 bases). V was pared by 5 bases and J by 4 bases, with 10 bases between. Germline V gives CDR1 SGHDT, CDR2 YYEEEE. This CDR3 comprises 13 residues.

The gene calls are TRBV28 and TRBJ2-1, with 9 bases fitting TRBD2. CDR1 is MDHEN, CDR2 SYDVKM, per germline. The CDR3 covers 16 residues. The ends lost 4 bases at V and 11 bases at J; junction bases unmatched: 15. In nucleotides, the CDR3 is TGTGCCAGCAGTTCCCCGACTAGCGGCCAGGCGAGACAGCAGTTCTTC. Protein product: CASSSPTSGQARQQFF. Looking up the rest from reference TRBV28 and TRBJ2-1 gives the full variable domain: DVKVTQSSRYLVKRTGEKVFLECVQDMDHENMFWYRQDPGLGLRLIYFSYDVKMKEKGDIPEGYSVSREKKERFSLILESASTNQTSMYLCASSSPTSGQARQQFFGPGTRLTVL.

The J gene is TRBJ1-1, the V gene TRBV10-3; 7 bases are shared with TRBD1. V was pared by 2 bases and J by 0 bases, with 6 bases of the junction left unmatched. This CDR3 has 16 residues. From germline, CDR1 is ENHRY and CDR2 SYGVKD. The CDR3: CAISEPGQAMNTEAFF. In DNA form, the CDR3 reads TGTGCCATCAGTGAGCCCGGACAGGCCATGAACACTGAAGCTTTCTTT.

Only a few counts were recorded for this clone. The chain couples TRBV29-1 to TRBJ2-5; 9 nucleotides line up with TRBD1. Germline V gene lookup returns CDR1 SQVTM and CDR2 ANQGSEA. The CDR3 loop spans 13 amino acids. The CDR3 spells CSTRGQGDETQYF. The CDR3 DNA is TGCAGTACGAGGGGACAGGGTGATGAGACCCAGTACTTC.

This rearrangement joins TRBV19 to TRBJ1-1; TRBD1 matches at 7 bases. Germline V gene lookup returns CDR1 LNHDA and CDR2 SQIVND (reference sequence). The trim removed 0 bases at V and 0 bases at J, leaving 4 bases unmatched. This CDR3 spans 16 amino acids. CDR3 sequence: CASSIDWGQMNTEAFF. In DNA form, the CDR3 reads TGTGCCAGTAGTATAGATTGGGGACAGATGAACACTGAAGCTTTCTTT.

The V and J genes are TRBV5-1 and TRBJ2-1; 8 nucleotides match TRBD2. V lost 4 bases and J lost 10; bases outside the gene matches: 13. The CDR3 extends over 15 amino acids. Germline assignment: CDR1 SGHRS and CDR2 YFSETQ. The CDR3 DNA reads TGCGCCAGCAGCCCCGGACTAGCTGCTTCGTACGAGCAGTTCTTC. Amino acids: CASSPGLAASYEQFF.

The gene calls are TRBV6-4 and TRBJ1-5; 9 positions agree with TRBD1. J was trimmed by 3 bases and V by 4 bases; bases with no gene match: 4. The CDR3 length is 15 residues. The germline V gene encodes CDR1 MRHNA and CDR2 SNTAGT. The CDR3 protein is CASSAGTGFNQPQHF. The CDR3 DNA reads TGTGCCAGCAGTGCCGGGACAGGGTTCAATCAGCCCCAGCATTTT.

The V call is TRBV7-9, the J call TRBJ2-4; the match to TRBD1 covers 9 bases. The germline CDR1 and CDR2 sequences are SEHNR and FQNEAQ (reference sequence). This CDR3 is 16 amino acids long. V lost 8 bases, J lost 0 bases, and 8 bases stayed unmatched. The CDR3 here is CASSQGANLAKNIQYF. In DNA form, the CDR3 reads TGTGCCAGCTCACAGGGGGCAAACCTAGCCAAAAACATTCAGTACTTC.

CDR3 loop: CASGSSGRVNEQFF. The CDR3 region has the DNA TGTGCCAGCGGTTCTAGCGGGAGGGTCAATGAGCAGTTCTTC. The V call is TRBV27, the J call TRBJ2-1; 12 nucleotides agree with TRBD2. The V and J ends lost 8 bases and 6 bases, in that order; junction bases with no gene match: 5. Germline V gene lookup returns CDR1 MNHEY and CDR2 SMNVEV (reference sequence). The CDR3 has 14 residues.

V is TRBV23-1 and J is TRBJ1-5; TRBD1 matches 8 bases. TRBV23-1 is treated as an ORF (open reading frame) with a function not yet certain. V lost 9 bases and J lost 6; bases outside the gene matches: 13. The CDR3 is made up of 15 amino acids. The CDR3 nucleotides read TGCGCCAGGAGGACAGGGAAAGTGGGAGGTCAGCCCCAGCATTTT. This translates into CARRTGKVGGQPQHF.

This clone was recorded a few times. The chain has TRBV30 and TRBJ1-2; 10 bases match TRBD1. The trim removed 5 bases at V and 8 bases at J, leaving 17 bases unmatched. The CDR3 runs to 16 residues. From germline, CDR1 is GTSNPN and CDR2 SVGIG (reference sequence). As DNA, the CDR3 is TGTGCCTGGGGAGGGGGGCCCCGGGACAGGGGCGGCGGCTACACCTTC. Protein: CAWGGGPRDRGGGYTF. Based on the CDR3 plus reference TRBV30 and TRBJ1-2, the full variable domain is SQTIHQWPATLVQPVGSPLSLECTVEGTSNPNLYWYRQAAGRGLQLLFYSVGIGQISSEVPQNLSASRPQDRQFILSSKKLLLSDSGFYLCAWGGGPRDRGGGYTFGSGTRLTVV.

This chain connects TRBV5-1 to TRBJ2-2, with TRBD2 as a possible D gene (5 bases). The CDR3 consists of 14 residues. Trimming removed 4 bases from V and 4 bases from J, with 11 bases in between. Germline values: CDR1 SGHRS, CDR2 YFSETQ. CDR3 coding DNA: TGCGCCAGCAGCAGCGGACGGGGCACCGGGGAGCTGTTTTTT. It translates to CASSSGRGTGELFF.

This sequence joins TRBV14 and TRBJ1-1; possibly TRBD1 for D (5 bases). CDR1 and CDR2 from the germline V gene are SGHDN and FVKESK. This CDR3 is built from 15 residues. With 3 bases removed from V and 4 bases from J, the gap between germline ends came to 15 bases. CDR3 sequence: CASSQAQGLRTEAFF. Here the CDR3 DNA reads TGTGCCAGCAGCCAGGCGCAGGGTTTGCGCACTGAAGCTTTCTTT. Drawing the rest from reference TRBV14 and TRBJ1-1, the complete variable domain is EAGVTQFPSHSVIEKGQTVTLRCDPISGHDNLYWYRRVMGKEIKFLLHFVKESKQDESGMPNNRFLAERTGGTYSTLKVQPAELEDSGVYFCASSQAQGLRTEAFFGQGTRLTVV.

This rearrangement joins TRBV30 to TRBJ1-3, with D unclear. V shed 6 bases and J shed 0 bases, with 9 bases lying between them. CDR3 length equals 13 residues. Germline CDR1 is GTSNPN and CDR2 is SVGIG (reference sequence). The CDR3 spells CACQVISGNTIYF. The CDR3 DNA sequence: TGTGCCTGTCAGGTTATCTCTGGAAACACCATATATTTT.

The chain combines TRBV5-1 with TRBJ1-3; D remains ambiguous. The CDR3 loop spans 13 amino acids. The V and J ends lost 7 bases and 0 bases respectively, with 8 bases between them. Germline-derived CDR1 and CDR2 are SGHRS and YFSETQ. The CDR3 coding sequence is TGCGCCAGCGGCTACAGCTCTGGAAACACCATATATTTT. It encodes CASGYSSGNTIYF.